A selection of T cell receptor beta chains follows, all from one sample in a study of OX40 agonist ivuxolimab in advanced cancers. The table came from immunoSEQ multiplex PCR; TCRdb's copy has only in-frame clones and leaves some out. The repertoire holds about 52,000 clones, with about 86% as singletons. The source material was CD4+ or CD8+ T cells sorted from blood, sampled in a trial of the OX40 agonist ivuxolimab. Receptor source: an adult with an advanced solid tumor such as melanoma, head and neck, liver or kidney cancer. Each CDR3 is given without its conserved first and last residue. The order of the fields is V gene, CDR3 protein.

TRBV6-5	ASSSGQPGEETQY
TRBV2	ASSELGETQY
TRBV6-1	ASSEWRTSGNTIY
TRBV6-5	ASSYSFDTLGTEAF
TRBV2	ASSEVASGGPNTGELF
TRBV5-1	ASSPAGVTDTQY
TRBV27	ASSSGGLTEAF
TRBV10-2	ASSDSTGSFSGNTIY
TRBV10-2	ASSRSTTSGGRGTDTQY
TRBV7-8	ASSLAGGREYEQY
TRBV5-5	ASSLWTGGDEQY
TRBV19	ASSRRRATNEKLF
TRBV6-1	ATQGGGSNEKLF
TRBV9	ASSNPGLHTGELF
TRBV28	ASIRVGAGTSYEQY
TRBV2	ASSAPPRGMGETQY
TRBV6-1	ASKEGTEAF
TRBV6-1	ASSPDPPQQNTQY
TRBV5-4	ASSLDLAGGYNEQF
TRBV6-1	ASSATQSSYEQY
TRBV9	ASSRQGESSYEQY
TRBV25-1	ASRRRDTEAF
TRBV29-1	SVEDVLRANYGYT
TRBV5-4	ASSLNANYGYT
TRBV27	ASSLFNPPGLAGDRVV
TRBV6-5	ASSSLAGVNEQY
TRBV30	ACSTAYGYT
TRBV29-1	SVSGGNQETQY
TRBV6-1	ASSVPGGGAHGYT
TRBV10-3	AISGTGGGSYGYT